The sequence of this T cell receptor beta chain was determined in a study of siplizumab effects on memory and regulatory T cells. Study-wide results and limits: Left unconfirmed was the suppressive function of proliferating Tregs from siplizumab cultures.

This clone turned up a few times. Its antigen is not known. The CDR3 extends over 13 amino acids. V was clipped by 3 bases and J by 6 bases, with 12 bases between them. CDR1 and CDR2 (germline): KGHSH, LQKENI. The assay was immunoSEQ multiplex PCR, and TCRdb's table has in-frame clones only and misses some. Of 50,000 or so clones detected, about 97% appear once; the ten largest clones hold about 0.6%. Sequencing was performed on naive CD4+ T cells sorted from blood. This TCR came from a human donor in good health. This sequence joins TRBV18 and TRBJ2-7, with unresolved D. Here the CDR3 DNA reads TGTGCCAGCTCACCCATTGGCGGCCCCGAGCAGTACTTC. This codes for CASSPIGGPEQYF.